This T cell receptor beta chain was found in a study of shared clonotypes between healthy human individuals. Naive CD8 isolation took CD45RO-negative cells positively selected for CCR7 and excluded terminally differentiated effector memory CD45RA+ cells. Original processing notes: Owing to the provision of junction-only sequences devoid of quality scores by immunoSEQ, filtering differed. Some clones are missing from TCRdb's copy, which holds only in-frame ones; the method was immunoSEQ multiplex PCR. V, J and clone size derive from that table, while D and trimming were established from the DNA sequence. The data hold under 1 million clones, with 80% to 95% observed a single time. General study points: Between a few donors, naive CD4 clonotypes were shared at a level of around 5.1%. Few donors limited the genetic and exposure-history diversity represented.

About this clone: Its antigen is not known.

The specimen was naive CD8+ T cells sorted from blood. The source of this sequence is a man under 40 in good health.

DNA for the CDR3: TGTGCCAGCGGGCAGCAGTCCTACAATGAGCAGTTCTTC. Amino acids: CASGQQSYNEQFF. This chain links TRBV6-5 with TRBJ2-1; no reliable D call. The CDR3 extends over 13 amino acids. Germline V gene lookup returns CDR1 MNHEY and CDR2 SVGAGI. With 8 bases removed from V and 1 base from J, the gap between germline ends came to 9 bases.